These T cell receptor beta chains were read from a single sample in a study. TCRdb fed the 5' RACE reads into MiXCR, producing one record per CDR3 protein. The sample has about 42,000 distinct CDR3 sequences, about 30% seen once; the top ten hold more than 3.5%. Source material: tumor-infiltrating memory CD4+ T cells sorted from the breast tumor. These receptors were collected from a female donor with breast cancer. CDR3s leave out the opening cysteine and the closing phenylalanine or tryptophan. Each record gives: D gene, CDR3 length, V gene, CDR3 protein. A D gene is named only where the DNA matches it firmly.

d_gene: .
len: 14
v_gene: TRBV5-1
CDR3aa: ASSLYLGGPLETQY

d_gene: TRBD1
len: 12
v_gene: TRBV5-4
CDR3aa: ASSIGTGTYGYT

d_gene: .
len: 13
v_gene: TRBV6-5
CDR3aa: ASSYSAGRISPLH

d_gene: TRBD2
len: 14
v_gene: TRBV28
CDR3aa: ASSGWGLAGKNIQY

d_gene: .
len: 13
v_gene: TRBV9
CDR3aa: ASSVVGQTYNEQF

d_gene: TRBD1
len: 14
v_gene: TRBV28
CDR3aa: ASSLHEGQGNNEQF

d_gene: .
len: 11
v_gene: TRBV18
CDR3aa: ASSQDGNYGYT

d_gene: .
len: 10
v_gene: TRBV20-1
CDR3aa: SANDGGHEQY

d_gene: .
len: 11
v_gene: TRBV29-1
CDR3aa: SVTGRPQETQY

d_gene: .
len: 11
v_gene: TRBV7-9
CDR3aa: ASSFTANTEAF

d_gene: .
len: 13
v_gene: TRBV5-1
CDR3aa: AGSEELVGTDTQY

d_gene: .
len: 16
v_gene: TRBV6-2/TRBV6-3
CDR3aa: ASSYWVGAANSYNGQF

d_gene: .
len: 12
v_gene: TRBV5-1
CDR3aa: ASSLQTPNYGYT

d_gene: .
len: 11
v_gene: TRBV30
CDR3aa: ACRGEPNDEQF

d_gene: .
len: 12
v_gene: TRBV9
CDR3aa: ASAGIQSTGELF

d_gene: TRBD2
len: 10
v_gene: TRBV10-3
CDR3aa: AIAGVQGTQY

d_gene: .
len: 13
v_gene: TRBV27
CDR3aa: ASSPPGHSNQPQH

d_gene: .
len: 12
v_gene: TRBV15
CDR3aa: ATSRDRATYEQY

d_gene: TRBD1
len: 15
v_gene: TRBV7-2
CDR3aa: ASRDHRGTGDTDTQY

d_gene: TRBD1
len: 11
v_gene: TRBV11-1
CDR3aa: ASSEDRIYEQY

d_gene: TRBD2
len: 13
v_gene: TRBV12-3/TRBV12-4
CDR3aa: ASSLQSGGYNEQF

d_gene: .
len: 11
v_gene: TRBV7-2
CDR3aa: ASSLDPTYEQY